The table lists the clone carrying this T cell receptor beta chain with many counts. The sample comes from a study of T-cell reconstitution after alpha-beta-depleted transplantation in children. V was pared by 3 bases and J by 4 bases, with 9 bases between. This CDR3 is 13 amino acids long. Germline-derived CDR1 and CDR2 are KGHSH and LQKENI. Unique molecular identifiers were used to barcode this TCRbeta library. One entry per CDR3 protein results from TCRdb running MiXCR on the PCR reads. The table has about 260,000 distinct CDR3 sequences, under 14% seen once; the top ten hold roughly a quarter. V and J are TRBV18 and TRBJ2-5; D is uncertain. The origin of this receptor is a male patient between 2 and 10 years old who had a stem cell transplant for chronic granulomatous disease, so the T cells may come from the graft donor. The sequencing here drew on peripheral blood, taken 180 days after TCRalphabeta/CD19-depleted stem cell transplant. CDR3 bases: TGTGCCAGCTCACCGACTTGGGGAGAGACCCAGTACTTC. This encodes CASSPTWGETQYF.